These T cell receptor beta chains were read from a single sample in a study of Ad26.COV2.S vaccination and SARS-CoV-2 variants. Here immunoSEQ multiplex PCR was the method, and the copy in TCRdb shows in-frame clones only, minus some. Here the sample spans roughly 700,000 clones, about 90% being singletons. Specimen: peripheral blood, collected in a trial of Ad26.COV2.S vaccine versus placebo. The receptors here all came from a person aged 18 to 65 who received the Ad26.COV2.S COVID-19 vaccine or a placebo. Both conserved end residues are part of each CDR3. Fields, in order: D gene, J gene, V gene, clone size, CDR3 protein, CDR3 DNA. The D gene is left open where the match is weak. Clone size is shown for a subset of rows, as once, few, many or a class of expanded clone.

D gene: -
J gene: TRBJ1-2
V gene: TRBV6-5
clone size: once
CDR3 protein: CASSYNSGDYGYTF
CDR3 DNA: TGTGCCAGCAGTTACAACAGCGGCGACTATGGCTACACCTTC

D gene: -
J gene: TRBJ2-5
V gene: TRBV6-5
clone size: -
CDR3 protein: CASTGQIQETQYF
CDR3 DNA: TGTGCCAGCACCGGACAGATCCAAGAGACCCAGTACTTC

D gene: -
J gene: TRBJ2-7
V gene: TRBV29-1
clone size: -
CDR3 protein: CSVGTNTYEQYF
CDR3 DNA: TGCAGCGTCGGGACAAATACCTACGAGCAGTACTTC

D gene: -
J gene: TRBJ1-4
V gene: TRBV25-1
clone size: -
CDR3 protein: CASSWGSEKLFF
CDR3 DNA: TGTGCCAGCAGTTGGGGGAGTGAAAAACTGTTTTTT

D gene: -
J gene: TRBJ2-5
V gene: TRBV7-9
clone size: -
CDR3 protein: CASSLGWLVETQYF
CDR3 DNA: TGTGCCAGCAGCTTAGGGTGGCTAGTTGAGACCCAGTACTTC

D gene: -
J gene: TRBJ2-2
V gene: TRBV24-1
clone size: -
CDR3 protein: CATSDYRDTGELFF
CDR3 DNA: TGTGCCACCAGTGATTACAGGGATACCGGGGAGCTGTTTTTT

D gene: TRBD1
J gene: TRBJ2-5
V gene: TRBV6-5
clone size: -
CDR3 protein: CASSLRTGSATQYF
CDR3 DNA: TGTGCCAGCAGTCTCCGGACAGGGTCGGCGACCCAGTACTTC

D gene: TRBD1
J gene: TRBJ2-3
V gene: TRBV29-1
clone size: -
CDR3 protein: CSARGTGRKDTQYF
CDR3 DNA: TGCAGCGCGAGGGGGACAGGGAGAAAGGATACGCAGTATTTT

D gene: -
J gene: TRBJ2-3
V gene: TRBV2
clone size: -
CDR3 protein: CASSELTDTQYF
CDR3 DNA: TGTGCCAGCAGTGAACTCACAGATACGCAGTATTTT

D gene: TRBD1
J gene: TRBJ1-2
V gene: TRBV6-1
clone size: -
CDR3 protein: CASSEAKQGAYGYTF
CDR3 DNA: TGTGCCAGCAGTGAAGCGAAGCAGGGGGCTTATGGCTACACCTTC

D gene: -
J gene: TRBJ1-2
V gene: TRBV19
clone size: -
CDR3 protein: CASSILTTGGYGYTF
CDR3 DNA: TGTGCCAGTAGTATCTTGACAACCGGGGGCTATGGCTACACCTTC

D gene: TRBD1
J gene: TRBJ2-5
V gene: TRBV28
clone size: -
CDR3 protein: CASIKGAEPGRETQYF
CDR3 DNA: TGTGCCAGCATCAAGGGGGCAGAACCCGGAAGGGAGACCCAGTACTTC

D gene: -
J gene: TRBJ1-3
V gene: TRBV5-4
clone size: -
CDR3 protein: CASSFPNSGNTIYF
CDR3 DNA: TGTGCCAGCAGCTTTCCGAACTCTGGAAACACCATATATTTT

D gene: -
J gene: TRBJ2-3
V gene: TRBV9
clone size: -
CDR3 protein: CASSVRVSPDTQYF
CDR3 DNA: TGTGCCAGCAGCGTGCGGGTTTCCCCAGATACGCAGTATTTT

D gene: -
J gene: TRBJ1-5
V gene: TRBV18
clone size: -
CDR3 protein: CASSPSAGGQPQHF
CDR3 DNA: TGTGCCAGCTCGCCGAGTGCCGGAGGTCAGCCCCAGCATTTT

D gene: TRBD2
J gene: TRBJ2-7
V gene: TRBV13
clone size: -
CDR3 protein: CASSLSTSGPSYEQYF
CDR3 DNA: TGTGCCAGCAGCTTGAGCACTAGCGGGCCGTCCTACGAGCAGTACTTC

D gene: -
J gene: TRBJ1-1
V gene: TRBV19
clone size: -
CDR3 protein: CASSIPLNTEAFF
CDR3 DNA: TGTGCCAGTAGTATACCGTTGAACACTGAAGCTTTCTTT

D gene: -
J gene: TRBJ1-5
V gene: TRBV4-3
clone size: -
CDR3 protein: CASSQDLEGNQPQHF
CDR3 DNA: TGCGCCAGCAGCCAAGATCTCGAAGGCAATCAGCCCCAGCATTTT

D gene: TRBD2
J gene: TRBJ2-5
V gene: TRBV6-2/TRBV6-3
clone size: few
CDR3 protein: CASNPGLPVTQYF
CDR3 DNA: TGTGCCAGCAACCCGGGACTACCAGTGACCCAGTACTTC

D gene: -
J gene: TRBJ2-3
V gene: TRBV3-1/TRBV3-2
clone size: -
CDR3 protein: CASNQYGTDTQYF
CDR3 DNA: TGTGCCAGCAATCAATACGGCACAGATACGCAGTATTTT

D gene: -
J gene: TRBJ2-3
V gene: TRBV9
clone size: -
CDR3 protein: CASSVGGLLTDTQYF
CDR3 DNA: TGTGCCAGCAGCGTAGGAGGGCTACTCACAGATACGCAGTATTTT

D gene: -
J gene: TRBJ1-1
V gene: TRBV18
clone size: -
CDR3 protein: CASSPATPGTEAFF
CDR3 DNA: TGTGCCAGCTCACCAGCGACCCCCGGAACTGAAGCTTTCTTT

D gene: TRBD2
J gene: TRBJ2-7
V gene: TRBV5-1
clone size: -
CDR3 protein: CASSSGTSGLEQYF
CDR3 DNA: TGCGCCAGCAGCTCCGGGACTAGCGGGTTGGAGCAGTACTTC

D gene: TRBD1
J gene: TRBJ2-1
V gene: TRBV6-5
clone size: -
CDR3 protein: CASSFGQALSYNEQFF
CDR3 DNA: TGTGCCAGCAGTTTTGGACAGGCTCTCTCCTACAATGAGCAGTTCTTC

D gene: -
J gene: TRBJ1-5
V gene: TRBV19
clone size: -
CDR3 protein: CASSIRSRQPQHF
CDR3 DNA: TGTGCCAGTAGTATACGATCTCGTCAGCCCCAGCATTTT

D gene: TRBD1
J gene: TRBJ2-4
V gene: TRBV6-2/TRBV6-3
clone size: -
CDR3 protein: CASSYAGQGNIQYF
CDR3 DNA: TGTGCCAGCAGTTACGCGGGACAGGGGAACATTCAGTACTTC

D gene: -
J gene: TRBJ2-2
V gene: TRBV19
clone size: -
CDR3 protein: CASSISGGRSNTGELFF
CDR3 DNA: TGTGCCAGTAGTATTTCGGGGGGCCGATCGAACACCGGGGAGCTGTTTTTT

D gene: TRBD1
J gene: TRBJ1-2
V gene: TRBV6-6
clone size: -
CDR3 protein: CASSYLEGAGGYTF
CDR3 DNA: TGTGCCAGCAGTTACTTGGAGGGGGCTGGTGGCTACACCTTC

D gene: -
J gene: TRBJ2-1
V gene: TRBV5-5
clone size: -
CDR3 protein: CASSFPSRHTGIDYNEQFF
CDR3 DNA: TGTGCCAGCAGCTTCCCATCTCGGCACACAGGTATTGACTACAATGAGCAGTTCTTC

D gene: TRBD1
J gene: TRBJ1-5
V gene: TRBV6-5
clone size: few
CDR3 protein: CASSGTGGDQPQHF
CDR3 DNA: TGTGCCAGCAGCGGGACAGGGGGTGATCAGCCCCAGCATTTT

D gene: TRBD1
J gene: TRBJ2-7
V gene: TRBV29-1
clone size: -
CDR3 protein: CSVGGTGVGEQYF
CDR3 DNA: TGCAGCGTTGGGGGGACAGGGGTAGGCGAGCAGTACTTC

D gene: -
J gene: TRBJ2-1
V gene: TRBV3-1/TRBV3-2
clone size: -
CDR3 protein: CASSSLRAGEFF
CDR3 DNA: TGTGCCAGCAGCAGCCTCCGGGCTGGGGAGTTCTTC

D gene: -
J gene: TRBJ2-7
V gene: TRBV14
clone size: once
CDR3 protein: CASSNHRAFPYEQYF
CDR3 DNA: TGTGCCAGCAGCAACCACCGGGCCTTCCCCTACGAGCAGTACTTC

D gene: TRBD1
J gene: TRBJ1-4
V gene: TRBV27
clone size: -
CDR3 protein: CASSLSRQGRLFF
CDR3 DNA: TGTGCCAGCAGTTTATCCCGACAGGGGCGACTGTTTTTT

D gene: -
J gene: TRBJ2-7
V gene: TRBV7-6
clone size: few
CDR3 protein: CASSLGESYEQYF
CDR3 DNA: TGTGCCAGCAGCTTAGGCGAGAGCTACGAGCAGTACTTC

D gene: TRBD2
J gene: TRBJ2-1
V gene: TRBV3-1/TRBV3-2
clone size: once
CDR3 protein: CASSQESGLAGGRIF
CDR3 DNA: TGTGCCAGCAGCCAAGAGTCTGGGCTAGCGGGAGGTCGTATCTTC

D gene: -
J gene: TRBJ2-1
V gene: TRBV13
clone size: -
CDR3 protein: CASTGGLRPTHNEQFF
CDR3 DNA: TGTGCCAGCACCGGGGGGCTCCGCCCGACCCACAATGAGCAGTTCTTC

D gene: -
J gene: TRBJ1-5
V gene: TRBV7-9
clone size: once
CDR3 protein: CASSPEQMGINSNQPQHF
CDR3 DNA: TGTGCCAGCAGCCCCGAACAGATGGGAATTAATAGCAATCAGCCCCAGCATTTT

D gene: -
J gene: TRBJ1-2
V gene: TRBV6-2/TRBV6-3
clone size: -
CDR3 protein: CASSYWVFGYTF
CDR3 DNA: TGTGCCAGCAGTTACTGGGTTTTTGGCTACACCTTC

D gene: -
J gene: TRBJ2-5
V gene: TRBV19
clone size: -
CDR3 protein: CASSPPGVPGTQYF
CDR3 DNA: TGTGCCAGTAGTCCCCCGGGGGTCCCGGGGACCCAGTACTTC

D gene: -
J gene: TRBJ1-1
V gene: TRBV12-3/TRBV12-4
clone size: -
CDR3 protein: CASSLSGGTEAFF
CDR3 DNA: TGTGCCAGCAGTTTATCAGGTGGAACTGAAGCTTTCTTT

D gene: -
J gene: TRBJ2-7
V gene: TRBV27
clone size: few
CDR3 protein: CASSLSAGNEQYF
CDR3 DNA: TGTGCCAGCAGTTTATCGGCAGGCAACGAGCAGTACTTC